The 7 T cell receptor beta chains below all came from one sample that was sequenced in a study of blood T cell repertoires in COVID-19. Assay used: immunoSEQ multiplex PCR; TCRdb lists only in-frame clones, some missing. The top ten hold about 2.3% of the sample, which has fewer than 70,000 clones, 88% seen once. The sample comprised peripheral blood. Receptor source: a human donor in a cohort sampled during active COVID-19.

The rearrangement links TRBV4-3 to TRBJ2-3, with D tentatively TRBD2 (6 bases). This CDR3 contains 15 residues. The V end was cut by 4 bases, the J end by 6 bases, with 17 bases between. Germline V CDR1 and CDR2: LGHNA, YSLEER. CDR3 loop: CASSLSGSKGDTQYF. The CDR3 DNA reads TGCGCCAGCAGCCTTAGCGGATCCAAAGGGGATACGCAGTATTTT.

The V call is TRBV10-3, the J call TRBJ1-1; a weak D match, TRBD1 (6 bases). The CDR3 has 13 amino acids. Between the trimmed V and J ends, which lost 8 bases and 0 bases, there was a span of 10 bases. The germline gives CDR1 ENHRY, CDR2 SYGVKD. CDR3 sequence: CAIGQTLNTEAFF. CDR3 nucleotides: TGTGCCATCGGACAGACCCTGAACACTGAAGCTTTCTTT.

The V gene is TRBV5-1, the J gene TRBJ2-3; TRBD2 agrees at 7 bases. The germline CDR1 and CDR2 sequences are SGHRS and YFSETQ. The CDR3 has 15 amino acids. V shed 0 bases and J 4 bases; nucleotides not matched to a gene: 5. The CDR3: CASSLGREWADTQYF. CDR3 DNA: TGCGCCAGCAGCTTGGGGCGGGAGTGGGCAGATACGCAGTATTTT.

V gene TRBV2 combines with J gene TRBJ1-2; D not resolved. Trimming left V 8 bases short and J 8 bases short, with 12 bases between. The CDR3 is 11 amino acids. Germline lookup yields CDR1 SNHLY and CDR2 FYNNEI. This chain's CDR3 is CASGHLRGYTF. The CDR3 DNA reads as TGTGCCAGCGGCCACCTGAGGGGCTACACCTTC.

This chain connects TRBV12-3 or TRBV12-4 to TRBJ2-3, with 10 bases aligning to TRBD1. The CDR3 is 13 amino acids. The V gene end was trimmed by 6 bases and the J gene end by 4 bases; junction bases not matched to a gene: 1. CDR3 amino acids: CASRGTGADTQYF. The DNA for the CDR3 is TGTGCCAGCAGGGGGACAGGGGCAGATACGCAGTATTTT.

This rearrangement joins TRBV19 to TRBJ2-5; a weak D match, TRBD1 (5 bases). Germline-derived CDR1 and CDR2 are LNHDA and SQIVND (reference sequence). The CDR3 consists of 14 residues. V was trimmed by 5 bases and J by 5 bases, leaving 15 bases between them. The CDR3 nucleotides are TGTGCCAGTAGTGGAAACCAGGGCATCGAGACCCAGTACTTC. This translates into CASSGNQGIETQYF.

J is TRBJ2-7 and V is TRBV24-1, with 9 bases aligning to TRBD1. Trimming cost V 2 bases and J 4 bases; bases outside gene matches: 2. CDR1 and CDR2 from the germline V gene are KGHDR and SFDVKD. CDR3 length equals 14 residues. CDR3 DNA sequence: TGTGCCACCAGTGATTCGGGACAGGGTTACGAGCAGTACTTC. It translates to CATSDSGQGYEQYF.